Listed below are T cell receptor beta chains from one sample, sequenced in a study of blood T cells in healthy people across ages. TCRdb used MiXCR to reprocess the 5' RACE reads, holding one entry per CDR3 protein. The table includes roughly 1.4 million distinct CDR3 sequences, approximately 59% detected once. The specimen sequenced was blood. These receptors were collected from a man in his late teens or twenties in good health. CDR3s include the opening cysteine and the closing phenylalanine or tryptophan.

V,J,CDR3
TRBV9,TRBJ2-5,CASSVGLATQETQYF
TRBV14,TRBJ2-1,CASSQDAGGAQFF
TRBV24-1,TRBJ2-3,CATSEPTRTDTQYF
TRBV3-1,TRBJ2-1,CASSQGSASGRPKQFF
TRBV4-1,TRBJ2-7,CASSQGYLGYEQYF
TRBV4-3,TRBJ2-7,CASSQQRGYSYEQYF
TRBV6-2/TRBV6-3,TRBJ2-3,CASSYGQGIADTQYF
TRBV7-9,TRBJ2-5,CASSLALSGYLQETQYF
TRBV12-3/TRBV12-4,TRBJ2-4,CASSRVPGLAGGLAKNIQYF
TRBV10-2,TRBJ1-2,CASGATAYYGYTF
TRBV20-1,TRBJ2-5,CSASPLAGGTETQYF
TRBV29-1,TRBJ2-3,CSVADLTDTQYF
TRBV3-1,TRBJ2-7,CASSQPGALFEQYF
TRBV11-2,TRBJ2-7,CASSLTSRAYEQYF
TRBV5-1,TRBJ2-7,CASSLEGLLLGYEQYF
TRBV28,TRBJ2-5,CASSLTASEETQYF
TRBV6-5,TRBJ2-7,CASSATGSGPYEQYF
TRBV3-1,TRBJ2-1,CASSQDILSYNEQFF
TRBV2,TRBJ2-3,CASRETSPSTDTQYF
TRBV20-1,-,CSATMTTSGIETQYF
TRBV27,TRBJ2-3,CASSLSQTVDTQYF
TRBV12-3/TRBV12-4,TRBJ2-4,CASSIAVGLGYEQYF
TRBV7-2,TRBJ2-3,CASSFPFSRYTQYF
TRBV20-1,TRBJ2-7,CSAPGQGKDYEQYF
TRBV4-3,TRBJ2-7,CASSQDRGLVQYF
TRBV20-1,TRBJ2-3,CSASAGTGKDTQYF
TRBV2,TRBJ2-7,CASISLSGKDYEQYF
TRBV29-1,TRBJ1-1,CSVVGRGGSGNTEAFF
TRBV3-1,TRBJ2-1,CASSQGLLAGAYNEQFF
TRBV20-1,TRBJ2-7,CSAKDRTSAYEQYF
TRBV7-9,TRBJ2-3,CASSFLAGSSTDTQYF
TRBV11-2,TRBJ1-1,CASRTTGRGTEAFF
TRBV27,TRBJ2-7,CASSIWTGSHEQYF
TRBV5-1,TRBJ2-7,CASSLGGQLTYEQYF
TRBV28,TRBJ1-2,CASRGQGAIYGYTF
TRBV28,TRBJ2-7,CASKTGTSSSNEQYF
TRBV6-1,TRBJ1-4,CASRPDWGTNEKLFF
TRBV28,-,CTSGRGYEQYF
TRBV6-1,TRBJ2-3,CASVQDTQYF
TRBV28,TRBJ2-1,CASNGGRASYNEQFF
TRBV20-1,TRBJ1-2,CSATTDGTEGYTF
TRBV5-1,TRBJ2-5,CASSSMDGNEQYF
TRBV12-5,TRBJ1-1,CASGPLGTENTEAFF
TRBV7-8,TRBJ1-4,CASSSKQGAREKLFF
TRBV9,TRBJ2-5,CASSVGQGFINEQYF
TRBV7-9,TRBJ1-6,CASSLRHSLNSPLHF
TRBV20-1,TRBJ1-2,CSATPGDNYGYTF
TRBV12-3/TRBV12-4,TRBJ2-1,CASSDPTGSYNEQFF
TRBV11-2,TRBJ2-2,CASSLIAGDNTGELFF
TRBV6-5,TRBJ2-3,CASSPAGAADTQYF
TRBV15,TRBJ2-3,CATSRSYPTPTYTQYF
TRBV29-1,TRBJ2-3,CSVEIGARGHTDTQYF
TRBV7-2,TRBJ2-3,CASGLVGGRPDTQYF
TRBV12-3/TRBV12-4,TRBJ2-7,CASSRSSGTPYEQYF
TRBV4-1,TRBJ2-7,CASSQSGQATYEQYF
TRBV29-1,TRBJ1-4,CSALGQGREKLFF
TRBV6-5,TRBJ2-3,CASSTLGPGPDTQYF